The next 28 T cell receptor beta chains were all read from a single sample in a study of blood T cell repertoires in COVID-19. Method: immunoSEQ multiplex PCR; TCRdb's copy keeps in-frame clones and lacks some. Of over 65,000 clones detected, about 80% appear once; the ten largest clones hold around 13%. Sequencing was done on a sample of peripheral blood. The receptor set was obtained from a woman between 40 and 50 years old with active or convalescent COVID-19.

The gene calls are TRBV7-2 and TRBJ2-7; unclear D gene. Germline values: CDR1 SGHTA, CDR2 FQGNSA. The CDR3 is 13 residues long. V was shortened by 7 bases and J by 6 bases, with 16 bases between the two germline ends. The CDR3 loop is CASNSGRTLEQYF. CDR3 coding DNA: TGTGCCAGCAACTCTGGGCGCACCCTCGAGCAGTACTTC.

This chain links TRBV28 with TRBJ2-3; D might be TRBD2 (5 bases). Germline V gene data show CDR1 as MDHEN and CDR2 as SYDVKM. CDR3 length equals 15 residues. Trimming left V 6 bases short and J 6 bases short, with 19 bases between. CDR3: CASRRGPQTRDTQYF. The CDR3 DNA sequence: TGTGCCAGCAGGCGAGGCCCACAAACTAGGGATACGCAGTATTTT.

The genes are TRBV10-2 and TRBJ1-5; D may be TRBD1 (5 bases). V was trimmed by 6 bases and J by 7 bases, leaving 10 bases between them. This CDR3 region has 12 residues. Germline CDR1 WSHSY, CDR2 SAAADI. The CDR3 coding sequence is TGCGCCAGCAGGCAGGGCTCCCAGCCCCAGCATTTT. Translation: CASRQGSQPQHF.

This clone was seen just once. The chain joins TRBV18 to TRBJ1-1, with D maybe TRBD1 (6 bases). The CDR3 consists of 15 residues. Germline V gene data show CDR1 as KGHSH and CDR2 as LQKENI. Trimming left V 5 bases short and J 1 base short, with 14 bases between. The CDR3 here is CASSAEQGWNTEAFF. CDR3 DNA: TGTGCCAGCTCAGCCGAACAGGGTTGGAACACTGAAGCTTTCTTT.

This chain uses TRBV29-1 with TRBJ1-2, with a weak D call TRBD1 (6 bases). This CDR3 is 11 amino acids long. Trimming shortened V by 6 bases and J by 6 bases, and 11 bases separated the two germline ends. The germline CDR1 and CDR2 sequences are SQVTM and ANQGSEA. This CDR3 is CSVQGLDGYTF. In DNA form, the CDR3 reads TGCAGCGTACAGGGTCTTGATGGCTACACCTTC.

V gene TRBV4-3 combines with J gene TRBJ2-5; no reliable D call. The CDR3 loop spans 17 amino acids. V lost 1 base and J 2 bases, leaving 17 bases between the germline ends. The V gene's germline CDR1 is LGHNA and CDR2 YSLEER. The CDR3 is CASSQGDSLAPQETQYF. The CDR3 DNA sequence: TGCGCCAGCAGCCAAGGAGACTCCCTTGCCCCTCAAGAGACCCAGTACTTC.

This chain uses TRBV7-2 with TRBJ2-7, with D perhaps TRBD1 (6 bases). From germline, CDR1 is SGHTA and CDR2 FQGNSA. CDR3 length: 14 amino acids. Trimming removed 3 bases at V and 9 bases at J, with 18 bases between. CDR3 amino acids: CASSLGDDRTRQYF. CDR3 DNA: TGTGCCAGCAGCTTGGGGGACGACAGGACACGGCAGTACTTC.

The chain combines TRBV28 with TRBJ1-4; D is unresolved. This CDR3 spans 12 amino acids. V gave up 7 bases and J gave up 8 bases, with 11 bases separating them. Germline V gene lookup returns CDR1 MDHEN and CDR2 SYDVKM. CDR3 region: CASISREEKLFF. The CDR3 DNA sequence: TGTGCCAGCATCAGCCGGGAGGAAAAACTGTTTTTT.

The chain is built from TRBV6-2 or TRBV6-3 and TRBJ2-7; TRBD1 agrees at 8 bases. The length of the CDR3 is 15 residues. Germline V gene data show CDR1 as MNHEY and CDR2 as SVGEGT. Trimming took 5 bases from V and 6 from J; bases not matched to a gene: 12. CDR3 sequence (DNA): TGTGCCAGCAGTGTTCAGGGGGCCGGCTGGAGCGAGCAGTACTTC. This encodes CASSVQGAGWSEQYF.

This clone was observed once. This chain uses TRBV28 with TRBJ1-2, with 7 bases lining up with TRBD1. Germline V lookup: CDR1 MDHEN, CDR2 SYDVKM. V lost 6 bases, J lost 8 bases, and 9 bases stayed unmatched. The CDR3 is 13 residues long. The CDR3 is CASRPTGFGGYTF. CDR3 sequence (DNA): TGTGCCAGCAGACCGACAGGGTTCGGGGGCTACACCTTC.

V is TRBV30 and J is TRBJ1-6; D is ambiguous. The germline gives CDR1 GTSNPN, CDR2 SVGIG (reference sequence). This CDR3 region has 14 residues. The V and J ends lost 7 bases and 8 bases respectively, with 18 bases between them. The chain's CDR3 is CALNKVGGHSPLHF. For the CDR3, the DNA is TGTGCCTTGAACAAGGTTGGCGGTCATTCACCCCTCCACTTT. Supplemented by reference TRBV30 and TRBJ1-6, the full variable domain reads SQTIHQWPATLVQPVGSPLSLECTVEGTSNPNLYWYRQAAGRGLQLLFYSVGIGQISSEVPQNLSASRPQDRQFILSSKKLLLSDSGFYLCALNKVGGHSPLHFGNGTRLTVT.

This chain joins TRBV9 and TRBJ2-5; D is possibly TRBD1 (5 bases). This CDR3 has 14 residues. Germline CDR1 reads SGDLS; CDR2 reads YYNGEE. Deletions cut 3 bases from V and 5 bases from J, with 14 bases between. Here the CDR3 DNA reads TGTGCCAGCAGCGCCAGGGCCAGTCCGGAGACCCAGTACTTC. Encoded protein: CASSARASPETQYF.

The V and J genes are TRBV30 and TRBJ2-3, with a possible D match to TRBD2 (5 bases). The ends were cut back, 4 bases at V and 4 bases at J, with 24 bases in the middle. The germline gives CDR1 GTSNPN, CDR2 SVGIG (reference sequence). The CDR3 contains 17 residues. In DNA, the CDR3 is TGTGCCTGGAAAGTTCTAGGTGACTATCCCTTGGCAGATACGCAGTATTTT. Its translation is CAWKVLGDYPLADTQYF.

This chain joins TRBV27 and TRBJ1-2; 7 nucleotides line up with TRBD1. The CDR3 is 12 amino acids. V was clipped by 5 bases and J by 8 bases; unmatched bases: 5. From germline, CDR1 is MNHEY and CDR2 SMNVEV (reference sequence). As DNA, the CDR3 is TGTGCCAGCAGTCCTCAGGGGGGCGGCTACACCTTC. Translation: CASSPQGGGYTF.

This chain uses TRBV27 with TRBJ2-7; 10 nucleotides match TRBD2. The trim removed 1 base at V and 6 bases at J, leaving 3 bases unmatched. The germline V gene encodes CDR1 MNHEY and CDR2 SMNVEV (reference sequence). This CDR3 has 14 residues. The chain's CDR3 is CASSLLASGSEQYF. The DNA of the CDR3 is TGTGCCAGCAGTTTATTAGCTAGCGGGAGCGAGCAGTACTTC.

There are a few counts of this clone. The rearrangement joins TRBV30 to TRBJ1-4, with a possible D match to TRBD1 (6 bases). The CDR3 contains 17 residues. Trimming stripped 1 base from V and 11 bases from J, with 26 bases between. Germline CDR1 reads GTSNPN; CDR2 reads SVGIG (reference sequence). The CDR3 reads CAWSAPPPGGSQGKLFF. The CDR3 DNA is TGTGCCTGGAGTGCCCCACCTCCCGGTGGCTCCCAGGGGAAACTGTTTTTT.

The chain uses TRBV10-3 and TRBJ2-7; 9 nucleotides agree with TRBD1. The CDR3 length is 15 residues. Germline V gene sequence: CDR1 ENHRY, CDR2 SYGVKD. The V and J ends lost 3 bases and 2 bases, in that order; junction bases with no gene match: 5. The CDR3 DNA reads as TGTGCCATCAGTGACTCGGGACAGGGAACCTACGAGCAGTACTTC. It specifies CAISDSGQGTYEQYF.

The chain combines TRBV27 with TRBJ2-1; D may be TRBD1 (6 bases). The CDR3 extends over 13 amino acids. CDR1 is MNHEY, CDR2 SMNVEV, per germline (reference sequence). V was clipped by 8 bases and J by 5 bases, with 13 bases between them. CDR3 in amino acids: CASSTGLDNEQFF. CDR3 DNA sequence: TGTGCCAGCTCAACAGGGTTGGACAATGAGCAGTTCTTC.

This chain uses TRBV6-2 or TRBV6-3 with TRBJ1-3; a weak D match, TRBD1 (5 bases). This CDR3 region has 15 residues. Germline V gives CDR1 MNHEY, CDR2 SVGEGT. Trimming took off 0 bases at V and 2 bases at J, with 8 bases between the two ends. CDR3 sequence reads: CASSYSGQPGNTIYF. The DNA for the CDR3 is TGTGCCAGCAGTTACTCGGGGCAGCCTGGAAACACCATATATTTT.

The gene calls are TRBV4-2 and TRBJ2-3, with D possibly matching TRBD2 (5 bases). Germline V gene sequence: CDR1 LGHNA, CDR2 YNFKEQ. This CDR3 region has 16 residues. The V end lost 1 base, the J end lost 1 base, and 12 bases lay between the germline ends. The CDR3 nucleotides are TGTGCCAGCAGCCAAGTGCTAGCAAGGGGCACAGATACGCAGTATTTT. It is translated as CASSQVLARGTDTQYF.

The rearrangement joins TRBV27 to TRBJ1-1; 8 positions agree with TRBD1. In germline, CDR1 is MNHEY, CDR2 SMNVEV (reference sequence). The V segment lost 6 bases and the J segment 8 bases; nucleotides outside the gene matches: 11. The length of the CDR3 is 14 residues. The CDR3 nucleotides read TGTGCCAGCAGGCTCCAGGGGGCTGGTGGGGAAGCTTTCTTT. It codes for CASRLQGAGGEAFF.

The chain joins TRBV7-9 to TRBJ1-2; D is unresolved. V gave up 7 bases and J gave up 8 bases, with 17 bases separating them. CDR3 length: 13 amino acids. The germline V gene encodes CDR1 SEHNR and CDR2 FQNEAQ (reference sequence). CDR3 region: CASTPDGGNGYTF. In nucleotides, the CDR3 is TGTGCCAGCACCCCCGATGGTGGCAACGGCTACACCTTC.

This clone was found once. This chain uses TRBV9 with TRBJ2-3; possibly TRBD1 for D (6 bases). CDR1 is SGDLS and CDR2 is YYNGEE in the germline V gene. V lost 2 bases, J lost 2 bases, and 12 bases lay in between. The CDR3 spans 15 residues. The CDR3 is CASSVRGVDTDTQYF. The CDR3 DNA sequence: TGTGCCAGCAGCGTCAGGGGAGTGGACACAGATACGCAGTATTTT.

This clone appeared a single time. The chain joins TRBV2 to TRBJ2-1; TRBD2 agrees at 8 bases. CDR3 length equals 15 residues. The J segment lost 5 bases and the V segment lost 3 bases, leaving 6 bases of the junction unmatched. Germline CDR1 is SNHLY and CDR2 is FYNNEI. In DNA form, the CDR3 reads TGTGCCAGCAGTGACTGGACTAGCTGGAACAATGAGCAGTTCTTC. This codes for CASSDWTSWNNEQFF. Drawing the rest from reference TRBV2 and TRBJ2-1, the complete variable domain is EPEVTQTPSHQVTQMGQEVILRCVPISNHLYFYWYRQILGQKVEFLVSFYNNEISEKSEIFDDQFSVERPDGSNFTLKIRSTKLEDSAMYFCASSDWTSWNNEQFFGPGTRLTVL.

The chain has TRBV9 and TRBJ1-1; D might be TRBD1 (6 bases). Germline CDR1 SGDLS, CDR2 YYNGEE. Between the trimmed V and J ends, which lost 4 bases and 2 bases, there was a span of 24 bases. The CDR3 loop spans 18 amino acids. CDR3: CASSPLERWEGGNTEAFF. DNA of the CDR3: TGTGCCAGCAGCCCCCTTGAACGGTGGGAAGGGGGTAACACTGAAGCTTTCTTT.

The chain joins TRBV10-3 to TRBJ1-1; a possible D gene is TRBD1 (6 bases). V dropped 4 bases and J dropped 8 bases, with 11 bases sitting between them. This CDR3 region has 12 residues. From germline, CDR1 is ENHRY and CDR2 SYGVKD. In DNA form, the CDR3 reads TGTGCCATCAGTGCGAGGGGGGGGGAAGCTTTCTTT. Its protein is CAISARGGEAFF.

This clone has only a few counts. V and J are TRBV7-6 and TRBJ2-6; 8 bases line up with TRBD1. Trimming at V came to 5 bases and at J to 4 bases, leaving 13 bases not matched to a gene. CDR3 length equals 18 residues. Germline lookup yields CDR1 SGHVS and CDR2 FNYEAQ. The CDR3 region has the DNA TGTGCCAGCAGCCTCATGCGGCAGGGGGCGCCGGGGGCCAACGTCCTGACTTTC. Its translation: CASSLMRQGAPGANVLTF.

CDR3 DNA: TGTGCCATCAGTGAGGGACAGTCCTACGAGCAGTACTTC. This translates into CAISEGQSYEQYF. This rearrangement joins TRBV10-3 to TRBJ2-7; TRBD1 is a possible D gene (6 bases). Between the trimmed V and J ends, which lost 2 bases and 1 base, there was a span of 6 bases. The length of the CDR3 is 13 residues. CDR1 is ENHRY, CDR2 SYGVKD, per germline.